The rows below give T cell receptor beta chains drawn from one sample of a study of cytomegalovirus exposure and HLA in healthy donors. Here immunoSEQ multiplex PCR was the method, and the copy in TCRdb shows in-frame clones only, minus some. This table holds some 95,000 clones, 69% found once. The sequenced material came from PBMCs. The receptors stem from a female donor in good health and CMV-seronegative. The CDR3 runs from the conserved cysteine through the conserved F or W. D genes are given only for firm matches. Some rows mark clone size as missing; the rest say once, few, many or name a class of expanded clone.

d_gene	abundance	v_gene	j_gene	CDR3nt	CDR3aa
TRBD1	NA	TRBV2	TRBJ1-6	TGTGCCAGCAGCGCCCTAGTTCCGGACAGGGGTAATTCACCCCTCCACTTT	CASSALVPDRGNSPLHF
TRBD2	NA	TRBV7-2	TRBJ2-3	TGTGCCAGCAGCCCGGGACTAGCCCGCACAGATACGCAGTATTTT	CASSPGLARTDTQYF
NA	NA	TRBV6-1	TRBJ2-7	TGTGCCAGCAGACCCCAGCGAACCTACGAGCAGTACTTC	CASRPQRTYEQYF
NA	NA	TRBV5-1	TRBJ1-1	TGCGCCAGCAGCCGGGGACATCGGAACACTGAAGCTTTCTTT	CASSRGHRNTEAFF
NA	NA	TRBV29-1	TRBJ2-2	TGCAGCGTTGTTATAGTGTATTCCGGGGAGCTGTTTTTT	CSVVIVYSGELFF
NA	NA	TRBV4-1	TRBJ2-3	TGCGCCAGCAGCCAAGAAATCTTGGCGGGTTCTAGCACAGATACGCAGTATTTT	CASSQEILAGSSTDTQYF
NA	NA	TRBV7-6	TRBJ1-4	TGTGCCAGCAGCCCGGAGGCAACTAATGAAAAACTGTTTTTT	CASSPEATNEKLFF
NA	NA	TRBV7-9	TRBJ2-7	TGTGCCAGCAGCCCCCGGGACAAGGTCTACGAGCAGTACTTC	CASSPRDKVYEQYF
NA	NA	TRBV6-5	TRBJ1-1	TGTGCCAGCAGTTACAGGGGGGGTGGCACTGAAGCTTTCTTT	CASSYRGGGTEAFF
NA	once	TRBV28	TRBJ2-5	TGTGCCAGCAGTTTGACCGGGACACCTCAAGAGACCCAGTACTTC	CASSLTGTPQETQYF
TRBD1	once	TRBV11-3	TRBJ1-1	TGTGCCAGCAGCTTAGATACTACAGGGGGCGGTAAACTTTTAGCTTTCTTT	CASSLDTTGGGKLLAFF
TRBD1	NA	TRBV28	TRBJ2-7	TGTGCCAACGACCCCGCGGGACAGGGCTACGAGCAGTACTTC	CANDPAGQGYEQYF
NA	NA	TRBV27	TRBJ2-2	TGTGCCAGCAGTTTTGACTACGGGGAGCTGTTTTTT	CASSFDYGELFF
NA	many	TRBV28	TRBJ2-6	TGTGCCAGCAGTCCCGAGGTGTCTGGGGCCAACGTCCTGACTTTC	CASSPEVSGANVLTF
TRBD2	few	TRBV30	TRBJ2-7	TGTGCCTGGAGTGTAGGACTAGCGGGAGACGTCTACGAGCAGTACTTC	CAWSVGLAGDVYEQYF
NA	NA	TRBV6-6	TRBJ1-1	TGTGCCAGCAGTCAGGTGGGGCCTACTCCCGAAGCTTTCTTT	CASSQVGPTPEAFF
TRBD2	NA	TRBV5-4	TRBJ2-1	TGTGCCAGCAGCACGGGGACTAGCCGGTACAATGAGCAGTTCTTC	CASSTGTSRYNEQFF
NA	NA	TRBV5-1	TRBJ2-3	TGCGCCAGCAGCTTGGGGGCACGGGGTCGAGATACGCAGTATTTT	CASSLGARGRDTQYF
NA	NA	TRBV29-1	TRBJ2-1	TGCAGCGTTGTCGAGCTAGTCTCCTACAATGAGCAGTTCTTC	CSVVELVSYNEQFF
NA	NA	TRBV6-5	TRBJ1-2	TGTGCCAGCAGTTACCTTCCGACGGGGGGCTACACCTTC	CASSYLPTGGYTF
TRBD2	NA	TRBV27	TRBJ2-1	TGTGCCAGCAGTACCTCGGGACTAGCGGCCAATGAGCAGTTCTTC	CASSTSGLAANEQFF
NA	few	TRBV6-7	TRBJ1-1	TGTGCCAGCAGTTACACGAGCCTACAGGTGAACACTGAAGCTTTCTTT	CASSYTSLQVNTEAFF
TRBD2	NA	TRBV2	TRBJ2-5	TGTGCCAGCAGGCGGGAGGGCCAAGAGACCCAGTACTTC	CASRREGQETQYF
TRBD2	NA	TRBV5-4	TRBJ2-3	TGTGCCAGCAGCTTGGTTCTAGCGGGGGCCACAGATACGCAGTATTTT	CASSLVLAGATDTQYF
NA	NA	TRBV4-3	TRBJ2-5	TGCGCCAGCAGCCAAGAAGGAGGGGCCGGAGAGACCCAGTACTTC	CASSQEGGAGETQYF
TRBD1	NA	TRBV7-2	TRBJ1-1	TGTGCCAGCAGCCTTTGGACAGGGAGGACTGAAGCTTTCTTT	CASSLWTGRTEAFF
NA	NA	TRBV5-4	TRBJ2-7	TGTGCCAGCAGCTTTCGGGGCTCCTACGAGCAGTACTTC	CASSFRGSYEQYF
NA	NA	TRBV6-5	TRBJ1-2	TGTGCCAGCAGTTACGGGGCAGAATATGGCTACACCTTC	CASSYGAEYGYTF
NA	NA	TRBV15	TRBJ2-1	TGTGCCACCAGCAGACAAGGCGGGGGCGTTGGTTCCAATGAGCAGTTCTTC	CATSRQGGGVGSNEQFF
NA	NA	TRBV7-6	TRBJ1-2	TGTGCCAGCAGCTTAGAGGCGTACAGCCTTCCCAACTATGGCTACACCTTC	CASSLEAYSLPNYGYTF
NA	NA	TRBV28	TRBJ2-1	TGTGCCAGCACCTCTAATGATGTAGTCCTTACAGCCTACAATGAGCAGTTCTTC	CASTSNDVVLTAYNEQFF
NA	NA	TRBV7-2	TRBJ1-4	TGTGCCAGCAGCTTCGATCCACTATATGAAAAACTGTTCTTT	CASSFDPLYEKLFF